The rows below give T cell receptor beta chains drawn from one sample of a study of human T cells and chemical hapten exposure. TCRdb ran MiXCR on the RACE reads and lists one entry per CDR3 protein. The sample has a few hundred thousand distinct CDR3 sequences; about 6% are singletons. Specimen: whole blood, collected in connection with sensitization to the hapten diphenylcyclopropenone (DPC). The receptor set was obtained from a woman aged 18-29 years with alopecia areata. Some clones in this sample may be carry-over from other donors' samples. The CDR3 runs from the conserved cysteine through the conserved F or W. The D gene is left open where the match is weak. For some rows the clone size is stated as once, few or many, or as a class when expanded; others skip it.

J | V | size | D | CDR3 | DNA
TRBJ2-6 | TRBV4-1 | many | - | CASRGSGANVLTF | TGCGCCAGCAGAGGCTCTGGGGCCAACGTCCTGACTTTC
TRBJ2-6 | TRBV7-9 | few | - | CASQLRLGEAGANVLTF | TGTGCCAGCCAACTACGATTGGGGGAGGCTGGGGCCAACGTCCTGACTTTC
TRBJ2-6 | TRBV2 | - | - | CATLPGPGANVLTF | TGTGCCACCCTTCCGGGGCCTGGGGCCAACGTCCTGACTTTC
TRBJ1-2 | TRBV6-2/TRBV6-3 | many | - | CASSYVDYGYTF | TGTGCCAGCAGTTACGTGGACTATGGCTACACCTTC
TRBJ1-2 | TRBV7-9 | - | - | CASSSQPQGNYGYTF | TGTGCCAGCAGCTCTCAACCGCAGGGCAACTATGGCTACACCTTC
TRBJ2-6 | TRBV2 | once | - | CASSEAGGLGANVLTF | TGTGCCAGCAGTGAAGCAGGGGGGCTTGGGGCCAACGTCCTGACTTTC
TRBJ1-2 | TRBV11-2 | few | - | CASSLSGVIGYTF | TGTGCCAGCAGCTTATCCGGGGTGATTGGCTACACCTTC
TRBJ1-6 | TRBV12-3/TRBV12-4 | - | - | CASSHSTGGGYWGNSPLHF | TGTGCCAGCAGCCACTCCACGGGCGGCGGCTATTGGGGTAATTCACCCCTCCACTTT
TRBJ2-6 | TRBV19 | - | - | CATTQDGANVLTF | TGTGCCACGACCCAGGACGGGGCCAACGTCCTGACTTTC
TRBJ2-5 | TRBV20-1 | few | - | CSAPLGTIQETQYF | TGCAGTGCCCCCCTCGGGACAATTCAAGAGACCCAGTACTTC
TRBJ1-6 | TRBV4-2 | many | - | CASSLTSGSNSPLHF | TGTGCCAGCAGCCTTACCTCCGGGTCAAATTCACCCCTCCACTTT
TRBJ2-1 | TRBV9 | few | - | CASSTEGTFNEQFF | TGTGCCAGCAGTACCGAGGGGACTTTCAATGAGCAGTTCTTC
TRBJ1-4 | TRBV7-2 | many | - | CASSLGPRTTNEKLFF | TGTGCCAGCAGCCTCGGACCCAGGACCACTAATGAAAAACTGTTTTTT
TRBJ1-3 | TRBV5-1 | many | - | CASSLAGGDYGNTIYF | TGCGCCAGCAGCTTGGCAGGCGGGGATTATGGAAACACCATATATTTT
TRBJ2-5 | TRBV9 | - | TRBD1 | CASSVEGQSQETQYF | TGTGCCAGCAGCGTAGAGGGACAGTCACAAGAGACCCAGTACTTC
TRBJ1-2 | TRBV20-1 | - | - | CSARAWDTTHYGYTF | TGCAGTGCTAGAGCTTGGGACACCACACACTATGGCTACACCTTC
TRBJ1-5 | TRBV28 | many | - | CASSTQQDRIGYQPQHF | TGTGCCAGCAGTACACAACAGGACAGAATTGGCTATCAGCCCCAGCATTTT
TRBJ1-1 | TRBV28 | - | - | CASGVDMTGEAFF | TGTGCCAGCGGGGTCGATATGACAGGTGAAGCTTTCTTT
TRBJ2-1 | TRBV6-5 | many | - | CASRRYSSYNEQFF | TGTGCCAGCAGGCGGTATAGCTCCTACAATGAGCAGTTCTTC
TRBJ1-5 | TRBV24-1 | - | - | CATSDISQNQPQHF | TGTGCCACCAGTGATATTAGCCAAAATCAGCCCCAGCATTTT
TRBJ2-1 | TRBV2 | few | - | CASSEEEWDEQFF | TGTGCCAGCAGTGAAGAGGAATGGGATGAGCAGTTCTTC
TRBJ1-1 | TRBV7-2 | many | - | CASSSRVEAFF | TGTGCCAGCAGCAGCAGGGTTGAAGCTTTCTTT
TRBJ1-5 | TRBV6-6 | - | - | CASSTGGRVVQPQHF | TGTGCCAGCTCTACGGGCGGTAGGGTTGTTCAGCCCCAGCATTTT
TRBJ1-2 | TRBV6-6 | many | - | CASSYTGFNYGYTF | TGTGCCAGCAGTTACACGGGGTTCAACTATGGCTACACCTTC
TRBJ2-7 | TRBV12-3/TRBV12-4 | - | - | CASRRGRSYEQYF | TGTGCCAGTAGGCGGGGAAGGTCCTACGAGCAGTACTTC
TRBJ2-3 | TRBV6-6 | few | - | CASSLPADTQYF | TGTGCCAGCAGTCTCCCGGCAGATACGCAGTATTTT
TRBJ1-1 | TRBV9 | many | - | CASSVTATLNTEAFF | TGTGCCAGCAGCGTAACGGCGACCTTGAACACTGAAGCTTTCTTT
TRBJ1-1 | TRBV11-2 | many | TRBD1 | CASSGYPLFDRDTEAFF | TGTGCCAGCAGCGGCTACCCCCTCTTTGACAGGGACACTGAAGCTTTCTTT
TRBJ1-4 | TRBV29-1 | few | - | CSVSLDGNEKLFF | TGCAGCGTTTCCCTCGACGGAAATGAAAAACTGTTTTTT
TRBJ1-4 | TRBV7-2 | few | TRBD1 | CASSFDRGNEKLFF | TGTGCCAGCAGCTTTGACAGGGGGAATGAAAAACTGTTTTTT
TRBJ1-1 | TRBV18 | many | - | CASSQMGLDTEAFF | TGTGCCAGCTCCCAAATGGGGCTGGACACTGAAGCTTTCTTT
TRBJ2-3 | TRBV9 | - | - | CASSVVGETRTDTQYF | TGTGCCAGCAGCGTAGTAGGGGAGACTAGAACAGATACGCAGTATTTT
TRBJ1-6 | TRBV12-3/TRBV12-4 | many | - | CASTAGGYNSPLHF | TGTGCCAGCACCGCCGGCGGGTATAATTCACCCCTCCACTTT
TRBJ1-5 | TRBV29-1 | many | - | CSVAQGLNNQPQHF | TGCAGCGTTGCACAGGGTTTGAACAATCAGCCCCAGCATTTT
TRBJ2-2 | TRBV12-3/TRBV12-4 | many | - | CASSAVRYTGELFF | TGTGCCAGCAGCGCCGTCCGGTACACCGGGGAGCTGTTTTTT
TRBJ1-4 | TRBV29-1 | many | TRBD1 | CSVEDPTGNGEKLFF | TGCAGCGTTGAAGATCCGACAGGGAACGGCGAAAAACTGTTTTTT
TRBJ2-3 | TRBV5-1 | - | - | CASSASGQLTDTQYF | TGCGCCAGCAGCGCGTCGGGCCAACTCACAGATACGCAGTATTTT
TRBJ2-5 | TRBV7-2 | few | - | CASSLGFFRTSQETQYF | TGTGCCAGCAGCTTAGGCTTCTTCCGGACCAGCCAAGAGACCCAGTACTTC
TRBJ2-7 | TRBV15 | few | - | CATSPQTASYEQYF | TGTGCCACCAGCCCACAAACAGCCTCCTACGAGCAGTACTTC
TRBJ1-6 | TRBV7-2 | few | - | CASSLAHSVGSPLHF | TGTGCCAGCAGCTTAGCTCACTCGGTTGGGTCACCCCTCCACTTT
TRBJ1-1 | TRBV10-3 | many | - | CAISDPSRRGNTEAFF | TGTGCCATCAGTGACCCCTCGAGACGGGGAAACACTGAAGCTTTCTTT